The T cell receptor beta chain described here comes from a study of early stage breast cancer tumors. Sequencing was performed with immunoSEQ multiplex PCR; in TCRdb, only in-frame clones are kept and a portion is missing. The sample includes some 5,000 clones, approximately 70% of them seen just once. The V end lost 5 bases, the J end lost 5 bases, and 14 bases lay between the germline ends. This CDR3 contains 14 residues. Germline assignment: CDR1 MNHEY and CDR2 SMNVEV (reference sequence). The rearrangement uses TRBV27 and TRBJ2-3, with D hard to call. The sequenced sample consisted of normal breast tissue next to the tumor. This TCR was sampled from a person aged 55 to 75 with breast cancer. CDR3 sequence (DNA): TGTGCCAGCAGTGTTGTGACCGGTGGAGATACGCAGTATTTT. It codes for CASSVVTGGDTQYF.